This record looks at one T cell receptor (beta chain) sequence and its context. This specimen belongs to a study of blood T cell repertoires in COVID-19. Study-wide background: Specimens from acute and convalescent COVID-19 originated in the United States, Italy and Spain. PBMCs, B-cell-depleted T cells, or T cells provided the cDNA or gDNA that made up the material.

How the authors handled the data: The authors estimated nucleated cell counts from reference gene primer amplification. The protocol was immunoSEQ multiplex PCR, while the TCRdb copy is restricted to in-frame clones and leaves out a portion. V and J calls and clone size are given by that table; D and trimming were obtained from the DNA. The table includes some 62,000 clones, less than 80% detected once. The sequence came from a man aged 60 to 69 with acute or convalescent COVID-19. The sequenced material came from peripheral blood.

CDR3 in amino acids: CASSLGGGAEAFF. In nucleotides, the CDR3 is TGCGCCAGCAGCTTGGGTGGGGGGGCTGAAGCTTTCTTT. The V gene is TRBV5-1, the J gene TRBJ1-1; D is possibly TRBD1 (5 bases). Germline V CDR1 and CDR2: SGHRS, YFSETQ. The germline V and J ends were trimmed by 0 bases and 6 bases, with 9 bases remaining between them. The CDR3 contains 13 residues.